This TCR beta chain was identified during a study of blood T cells in healthy people across ages. PCR was performed a second time for about 6 to 12 cycles using a sample-barcoded 5' primer and a J-beta primer mix. A template-switch adaptor with 12 random nucleotides tagged each cDNA molecule. TCRdb used MiXCR to reprocess the 5' RACE reads, holding one entry per CDR3 protein. The table records around 800,000 distinct CDR3 sequences, more than 25% of them present only once. Germline trimming cut 3 bases from V and 2 bases from J; bases unmatched to any gene: 3. Germline loops: CDR1 DFQATT, CDR2 SNEGSKA (reference sequence). The CDR3 length is 14 residues. These data were likewise used in another study, on T cells of mothers and their children. This second report adds: M1S, a second-PCR primer, added sample barcodes and 2-4 random nucleotides.

This chain joins TRBV20-1 and TRBJ2-7, with 11 bases fitting TRBD2. This receptor was identified in a boy aged 5-17 years in good health. The sample comprised blood. The CDR3 DNA reads TGCAGTGCTAGGGCTAGCGGGGGGACCTACGAGCAGTACTTC. It is translated as CSARASGGTYEQYF.